The source of this TCR beta chain is a study of OX40 agonist ivuxolimab in advanced cancers. Study-level background: Ivuxolimab, which targeted the costimulatory receptor OX40 (CD134), was an agonistic, fully human IgG2 monoclonal antibody. Intravenous ivuxolimab was administered to patients every 2 weeks at six dose levels: 0.01, 0.1, 0.3, 1.5, 3 and 10 mg/kg. Of the approximately 50 dose-escalation patients, hepatocellular carcinoma was present in about 20, melanoma in roughly 15, renal cell carcinoma in 9 and head and neck cancer in 9. In the dose-escalation cohort, 70% to 85% of patients were male, and the mean age was around 60 years, with a range of 23 to 79. Prior anti-PD-1, anti-PD-L1 or anti-CTLA-4 therapy was permitted, and approximately 41% of dose-escalation patients had received checkpoint inhibitors. Partial responses occurred in three dose-escalation patients, of whom one had hepatocellular carcinoma and two had cutaneous melanoma. Peripheral TCRbeta sequencing aimed to test whether ivuxolimab altered TCR sequence diversity and caused clonal T-cell expansion. The monotherapy dose-escalation portion (N ≈ 52 patients) of the phase I ivuxolimab trial is reported in the paper.

The trial excluded patients who had a history of autoimmune disease or were on systemic immunosuppression. Peripheral blood for TCR sequencing was collected from all dose cohorts at baseline, on cycle 4 day 1, and on cycle 7 day 1. The samples were drawn from a first-in-human, open-label, multicenter phase I dose-escalation trial of ivuxolimab. Adults with locally advanced or metastatic melanoma, renal cell, hepatocellular, or head and neck squamous cell carcinoma were enrolled in the trial. Before TCR sequencing, CD4+ and CD8+ T cells were separately sorted from peripheral blood. Based on the germline V gene, the CDR1 and CDR2 sequences are SGHNT and YENEEA. The CDR3 contains 18 residues, cysteine and phenylalanine counted. Just the 54-base CDR3 DNA is kept, in frame starting at base 1. From V the trimming removes 5 bases and from J it removes 2 bases, while the gene matches leave 11 bases of the junction unaccounted for.

For sequencing of the TCRbeta CDR3 region, genomic DNA was extracted from the sorted cells. The immunoSEQ Assay was used for sequencing of TCRbeta CDR3 regions. TCRdb mirrors the immuneACCESS table, restricted to in-frame sequences. Some clones are absent from its copies; in checked studies, under half trace to an unresolved V gene, and the reason for the others is unknown. A total of roughly 60,000 clones appear in this sample, around 84% of them only once. About 2.2% of the sample rests with the top ten. In the case of this clone: No cognate antigen has been identified for it. The sample holds no much larger clone one base away, and base qualities are not on file.

Study-wide conclusions, independent of this receptor: After ivuxolimab, more expanded clones were found on average in CD8+ T cells than in CD4+ T cells. Antigen specificity was not determined for the clonally expanded peripheral T cells. Low levels of normalized T-cell clonal expansion were also seen in some patients who did not respond. At doses of 0.1 to 3.0 mg/kg, clonal expansion of both CD4+ and CD8+ blood T cells was observed from baseline to week 6. In partial responders in the 0.1-3.0 mg/kg groups, normalized peripheral clonal expansion was found to be among the lowest, especially among CD8+ T cells.

The chain links TRBV11-3 with TRBJ2-2, with 10 bases aligning to TRBD2. Sample: CD4+ or CD8+ T cells sorted from blood, taken in a trial of the OX40 agonist ivuxolimab. This TCR came from an adult with an advanced solid tumor such as melanoma, head and neck, liver or kidney cancer. The DNA is TGTGCCAGCAGCCGGGAAACCGGGACTAGCGATAACACCGGGGAGCTGTTTTTT. It specifies CASSRETGTSDNTGELFF.